The 2 T cell receptor beta chains below all came from one sample that was sequenced in a study of blood T cells in healthy people across ages. The authors ran a second PCR of about 7 to 11 cycles using a sample-barcoded 5' primer and a J-beta primer mix. MiXCR was run by TCRdb on the 5' RACE reads, yielding one entry per CDR3 protein. The sample has about 680,000 distinct CDR3 sequences, roughly 50% seen once. The sequenced sample was blood. These receptors were obtained from a woman aged 60-75 years in good health.

This clonotype was observed a few times. The chain employs TRBV9 and TRBJ2-5, with 14 nucleotides matching TRBD2. The germline CDR1 and CDR2 sequences are SGDLS and YYNGEE. Unmatched junction bases numbered 23, after V lost 0 bases and J lost 4 bases. CDR3 size: 23 residues. CDR3 sequence reads: CASSVAQPTETSGRGLHGETQYF. The CDR3 DNA follows: TGTGCCAGCAGCGTAGCCCAACCTACAGAGACTAGCGGGAGGGGTCTACATGGAGAGACCCAGTACTTC. The variable domain in full, with the rest retrieved from reference TRBV9 and TRBJ2-5, is DSGVTQTPKHLITATGQRVTLRCSPRSGDLSVYWYQQSLDQGLQFLIQYYNGEERAKGNILERFSAQQFPDLHSELNLSSLELGDSALYFCASSVAQPTETSGRGLHGETQYFGPGTRLLVL.

The chain employs TRBV7-2 and TRBJ1-6; D ambiguous. This CDR3 contains 13 residues. The germline V gene encodes CDR1 SGHTA and CDR2 FQGNSA. V was cut by 2 bases and J by 13 bases, with 12 bases left in between. The CDR3 DNA reads TGTGCCAGCAGCTTACGCCCTGAGGCCCCCCTCCACTTT. Translating gives CASSLRPEAPLHF. The full variable domain, rest sourced from reference TRBV7-2 and TRBJ1-6, is GAGVSQSPSNKVTEKGKDVELRCDPISGHTALYWYRQSLGQGLEFLIYFQGNSAPDKSGLPSDRFSAERTGGSVSTLTIQRTQQEDSAVYLCASSLRPEAPLHFGNGTRLTVT.